One and the same sample provided the 32 T cell receptor beta chains below, sequenced in a study of cytomegalovirus exposure and HLA in healthy donors. PCR was performed using 60 Vbeta and 13 Jbeta primers. Clones were read by immunoSEQ multiplex PCR, and TCRdb kept only the in-frame ones, dropping some. The table has 160,000 or so clones, 86% seen once. Sequenced: PBMCs. The receptors were sampled from a woman aged 18-35 years in good health and CMV-seronegative.

The chain joins TRBV6-1 to TRBJ2-5; TRBD1 agrees at 11 bases. The junction had 11 bases not matched to a gene; V was cut back by 10 bases and J by 4 bases. The CDR3 contains 15 residues. Germline V gene sequence: CDR1 MNHNS, CDR2 SASEGT. The CDR3 protein is CANARTGGAGETQYF. In DNA, the CDR3 is TGTGCCAACGCTCGGACAGGGGGCGCAGGAGAGACCCAGTACTTC.

The table lists this clone with a count of one. The chain couples TRBV7-9 to TRBJ1-1; the D gene is possibly TRBD1 (5 bases). Germline CDR1 is SEHNR and CDR2 is FQNEAQ (reference sequence). Deletions cut 7 bases from V and 7 bases from J, with 13 bases between. The CDR3 spans 12 residues. The CDR3 reads CASTKRGGEAFF. CDR3 sequence (DNA): TGTGCCAGCACCAAGAGGGGAGGTGAAGCTTTCTTT.

The chain couples TRBV7-9 to TRBJ1-5, with 8 bases identical to TRBD1. The CDR3 runs to 12 residues. V lost 6 bases, J lost 7 bases, and 2 bases stayed unmatched. Germline V CDR1 and CDR2: SEHNR, FQNEAQ (reference sequence). The CDR3 bases are TGTGCCAGCAGGGACAGGGAACAGCCCCAGCATTTT. It codes for CASRDREQPQHF.

This rearrangement joins TRBV6-5 to TRBJ1-6; D not certain. The length of the CDR3 is 14 residues. The germline V and J ends were trimmed by 1 base and 6 bases, with 7 bases remaining between them. Looked up from germline, CDR1 is MNHEY and CDR2 is SVGAGI. DNA for the CDR3: TGTGCCAGCAGTTACTGGCGGGTTAATTCACCCCTCCACTTT. Protein: CASSYWRVNSPLHF.

This chain uses TRBV7-8 with TRBJ1-1; D possibly corresponds to TRBD1 (5 bases). Trimming removed 1 base at V and 1 base at J, with 19 bases between. The CDR3 totals 18 residues. In germline, CDR1 is SGHVS, CDR2 FQNEAQ. In DNA, the CDR3 is TGTGCCAGCAGCTTAGGCAGAGTCAGGGATCCCTCGAACACTGAAGCTTTCTTT. Its translation is CASSLGRVRDPSNTEAFF.

CDR3 sequence (DNA): TGTGCCAGCAGCTTAACCCCTCGGCGGGAGTTGGGTTACAATGAGCAGTTCTTC. Protein sequence: CASSLTPRRELGYNEQFF. The rearrangement uses TRBV7-3 and TRBJ2-1; the match to TRBD2 covers 7 bases. Germline loops: CDR1 SGHTA, CDR2 FQGTGA. The V gene end was trimmed by 0 bases and the J gene end by 4 bases; junction bases not matched to a gene: 12. This CDR3 spans 18 amino acids.

The CDR3 DNA follows: TGTGCCAGCAGCTCCCGGGGCGGGGGCTTCGACTACGAGCAGTACTTC. Translating gives CASSSRGGGFDYEQYF. The chain links TRBV11-1 to TRBJ2-7; possible D gene TRBD2, 7 bases. The V gene lost 4 bases and the J gene lost 3 bases, with 19 bases spanning the gap. Germline V gene lookup returns CDR1 SGHAT and CDR2 FQDESV (reference sequence). The CDR3 consists of 16 residues. Based on the CDR3 plus reference TRBV11-1 and TRBJ2-7, the full variable domain is EAEVAQSPRYKITEKSQAVAFWCDPISGHATLYWYRQILGQGPELLVQFQDESVVDDSQLPKDRFSAERLKGVDSTLKIQPAELGDSAMYLCASSSRGGGFDYEQYFGPGTRLTVT.

This clone was seen just once. This sequence joins TRBV7-5 and TRBJ2-7; TRBD1 is taken as the D call from the table, unchecked against the DNA. TRBV7-5 is a known pseudogene. CDR3 length: 17 amino acids. The CDR3 DNA follows: TGTGCCAGAAGCTTAGGACCCTCGGACAGGTCCTCCTACGAGCAGTACTTC. Translating gives CARSLGPSDRSSYEQYF.

J is TRBJ2-7 and V is TRBV18, with 12 bases fitting TRBD2. V shed 5 bases and J 4 bases; nucleotides not matched to a gene: 9. CDR3 length: 16 amino acids. Germline V CDR1 and CDR2: KGHSH, LQKENI. The CDR3 protein is CASSVSGGTSGYEQYF. The CDR3, as DNA: TGTGCCAGCTCAGTAAGCGGTGGGACTAGCGGGTACGAGCAGTACTTC.

In the case of this clone: Here the CDR3 omits its conserved ending phenylalanine or tryptophan, so a read error is the likely source. The J gene is TRBJ2-7, the V gene TRBV7-9; the D gene is possibly TRBD2 (6 bases). This CDR3 spans 16 amino acids. Looked up from germline, CDR1 is SEHNR and CDR2 is FQNEAQ (reference sequence). The germline V and J ends were trimmed by 2 bases and 3 bases, with 17 bases remaining between them. Written as DNA, the CDR3 is TGTGCCAGCAGCTTATTCTTGGGGGGAAAGATCTACGAGCAGTACCTC. Translated, it gives CASSLFLGGKIYEQYL.

This chain joins TRBV10-3 and TRBJ1-2, with 8 bases that match TRBD1. J was trimmed by 1 base and V by 10 bases; bases with no gene match: 8. The germline gives CDR1 ENHRY, CDR2 SYGVKD. The CDR3 sequence is 14 residues long. The CDR3 DNA follows: TGTGCCACCTATTCCGGGACAGGTAACTATGGCTACACCTTC. Translating gives CATYSGTGNYGYTF.

This chain uses TRBV4-2 with TRBJ1-2; D ambiguous. V lost 0 bases, J lost 4 bases, and 12 bases lay in between. Looked up from germline, CDR1 is LGHNA and CDR2 is YNFKEQ. This CDR3 is 15 amino acids long. The CDR3 DNA sequence: TGTGCCAGCAGCCAAGATCGGAGAGATCCCTATGGCTACACCTTC. Translation gives CASSQDRRDPYGYTF.

The chain has TRBV4-1 and TRBJ2-7, with 11 nucleotides matching TRBD2. The length of the CDR3 is 17 residues. Looked up from germline, CDR1 is MGHRA and CDR2 is YSYEKL. Losses at the gene ends were 0 bases for V and 2 bases for J; bases not matched to a gene: 6. Written as DNA, the CDR3 is TGCGCCAGCAGCCAAGACGTCCGACTAGCGGGGACCTACGAGCAGTACTTC. This encodes CASSQDVRLAGTYEQYF.

This clone was counted once. The chain recombines TRBV11-1 with TRBJ1-4; weak D call: TRBD1 (6 bases). Germline V gives CDR1 SGHAT, CDR2 FQDESV (reference sequence). This CDR3 region has 15 residues. With 4 bases removed from V and 4 bases from J, the gap between germline ends came to 13 bases. The CDR3 loop is CASSSRTALNEKLFF. The CDR3 DNA reads TGTGCCAGCAGCTCTCGGACAGCACTTAATGAAAAACTGTTTTTT.

The V and J genes are TRBV30 and TRBJ2-5, with D possibly TRBD1 on 6 matching bases. Germline CDR1 is GTSNPN and CDR2 is SVGIG (reference sequence). The V gene lost 5 bases and the J gene lost 11 bases, with 15 bases spanning the gap. The CDR3 covers 11 residues. The DNA for the CDR3 is TGTGCCTGGTCGAGAGGGGGAGAGCAGTACTTC. This gives the protein CAWSRGGEQYF.

The CDR3 DNA is TGTGCCAGCAGCTTTAGCGGGGGGGCGGGTGAGCAGTTCTTC. Its translation: CASSFSGGAGEQFF. The chain employs TRBV7-9 and TRBJ2-1, with 11 bases matching TRBD2. The trim removed 3 bases at V and 9 bases at J, leaving 4 bases unmatched. Germline assignment: CDR1 SEHNR and CDR2 FQNEAQ (reference sequence). The CDR3 length is 14 residues.

The rearrangement joins TRBV5-4 to TRBJ2-7; 7 nucleotides line up with TRBD1. Germline CDR1 is SGHNT and CDR2 is YYREEE (reference sequence). The length of the CDR3 is 14 residues. The V and J ends lost 2 bases and 4 bases, in that order; junction bases with no gene match: 6. For the CDR3, the DNA is TGTGCCAGCAGCTTAACAGGGGTGGGTTACGAGCAGTACTTC. Protein: CASSLTGVGYEQYF.

V and J are TRBV2 and TRBJ2-2, with 9 bases lining up with TRBD1. The ends lost 6 bases at V and 4 bases at J; junction bases unmatched: 6. This CDR3 comprises 15 residues. Germline CDR1 and CDR2: SNHLY and FYNNEI. DNA for the CDR3: TGTGCCAGCAGGCGACAGGGGGGCATCACCGGGGAGCTGTTTTTT. It codes for CASRRQGGITGELFF.

As for this clone: Germline and junction disagree at one end, which may indicate a read error. The CDR3 loop is CASSLGETQNF. The CDR3 DNA reads as TGTGCCAGCAGCTTAGGGGAGACCCAGAACTTC. The chain has TRBV7-2 and TRBJ2-5; D perhaps matches TRBD2 (5 bases). The CDR3 totals 11 residues. From germline, CDR1 is SGHTA and CDR2 FQGNSA.

The chain employs TRBV30 and TRBJ1-2; TRBD1 might be the D (5 bases). CDR3 length: 15 amino acids. Germline CDR1 GTSNPN, CDR2 SVGIG (reference sequence). With 1 base removed from V and 4 bases from J, the gap between germline ends came to 16 bases. The CDR3 is CAWSEFGGAFYGYTF. Written as DNA, the CDR3 is TGTGCCTGGAGTGAATTCGGGGGAGCTTTCTATGGCTACACCTTC.

Written as DNA, the CDR3 is TGCGCCAGCAGCTTGAGATCCGGACAGGGAAGTCTGGGCGAGCAGTACTTC. It specifies CASSLRSGQGSLGEQYF. The V call is TRBV5-1, the J call TRBJ2-7; 8 nucleotides align to TRBD1. Germline V gives CDR1 SGHRS, CDR2 YFSETQ. CDR3 size: 17 residues. V dropped 1 base and J dropped 6; count of bases not matched to a gene: 15.

This clone occurred once. The rearrangement links TRBV19 to TRBJ2-3; TRBD2 aligns across 11 bases. The J segment lost 2 bases and the V segment lost 4 bases, leaving 5 bases of the junction unmatched. The length of the CDR3 is 16 residues. Per germline, CDR1 LNHDA and CDR2 SQIVND (reference sequence). DNA for the CDR3: TGTGCCAGTAGTACCGGACTAGCGGGCTCCACAGATACGCAGTATTTT. It specifies CASSTGLAGSTDTQYF.

This rearrangement joins TRBV4-1 to TRBJ1-2, with D possibly matching TRBD1 (6 bases). Germline V gene sequence: CDR1 MGHRA, CDR2 YSYEKL. The CDR3 has 15 amino acids. Trimming pared 0 bases from V and 4 bases from J, leaving 12 bases between. The CDR3 sequence: CASSQDVLGGYGYTF. The CDR3 nucleotides are TGCGCCAGCAGCCAAGATGTTCTAGGGGGCTATGGCTACACCTTC.

V usage is TRBV10-1 and J usage is TRBJ2-7, with D perhaps matching TRBD1 (6 bases). This CDR3 region has 12 residues. The germline V gene encodes CDR1 WNHNN and CDR2 SYGVQD (reference sequence). Trimming removed 3 bases from V and 10 bases from J, with 13 bases in between. The CDR3 sequence: CASSDRGDGQYF. CDR3 nucleotides: TGCGCCAGCAGTGACAGGGGCGACGGACAGTACTTC.

V gene TRBV5-5 combines with J gene TRBJ1-4; perhaps TRBD1 as D (6 bases). Germline lookup yields CDR1 SGHKS and CDR2 YYEKEE (reference sequence). Trimming stripped 4 bases from V and 1 base from J, with 11 bases between. The length of the CDR3 is 15 residues. The CDR3 loop reads CASSTNRVTNEKLFF. The CDR3 nucleotides read TGTGCCAGCAGCACCAACAGGGTAACTAATGAAAAACTGTTTTTT.

V is TRBV2 and J is TRBJ1-2, with D possibly TRBD1 on 6 matching bases. Germline CDR1 SNHLY, CDR2 FYNNEI. This CDR3 region has 13 residues. Trimming removed 4 bases at V and 1 base at J, with 7 bases between. The CDR3 reads CASSGQDNYGYTF. CDR3 DNA: TGTGCCAGCAGTGGACAGGATAACTATGGCTACACCTTC.

Remarks on this clone: The sample has other DNA sequences that encode this CDR3 too. This chain uses TRBV28 with TRBJ1-5; 7 nucleotides match TRBD1. Losses at the gene ends were 3 bases for V and 4 bases for J; bases not matched to a gene: 6. CDR1 and CDR2 from the germline V gene are MDHEN and SYDVKM. The CDR3 is made up of 15 amino acids. CDR3 nucleotides: TGTGCCAGCAGTTTGGGACAGAGGGATAATCAGCCCCAGCATTTT. Protein sequence: CASSLGQRDNQPQHF.

This chain connects TRBV5-1 to TRBJ1-4; 7 bases agree with TRBD1. The CDR3 has 14 amino acids. The germline V gene encodes CDR1 SGHRS and CDR2 YFSETQ. The J segment lost 8 bases and the V segment lost 1 base, leaving 5 bases of the junction unmatched. CDR3 region: CASSLTGVEEKLFF. The CDR3 DNA is TGCGCCAGCAGCTTGACAGGGGTGGAAGAAAAACTGTTTTTT.

The J gene is TRBJ2-5, the V gene TRBV30, with D unresolved. CDR3 length equals 13 residues. Germline V lookup: CDR1 GTSNPN, CDR2 SVGIG (reference sequence). Trimming took 0 bases from V and 1 from J, leaving 6 bases between them. CDR3 nucleotide sequence: TGTGCCTGGAGTGTGGGCAGCCAAGAGACCCAGTACTTC. Protein sequence: CAWSVGSQETQYF.

This chain uses TRBV5-1 with TRBJ2-7, with 10 bases lining up with TRBD1. V gave up 4 bases and J gave up 2 bases; unmatched junction bases: 6. This CDR3 comprises 15 residues. Germline V CDR1 and CDR2: SGHRS, YFSETQ. The CDR3, as DNA: TGCGCCAGCAGCCCAGGACAGGGGGGGGCCTACGAGCAGTACTTC. It yields the protein CASSPGQGGAYEQYF. The full variable domain, its missing parts supplied by reference TRBV5-1 and TRBJ2-7, is KAGVTQTPRYLIKTRGQQVTLSCSPISGHRSVSWYQQTPGQGLQFLFEYFSETQRNKGNFPGRFSGRQFSNSRSEMNVSTLELGDSALYLCASSPGQGGAYEQYFGPGTRLTVT.

The chain recombines TRBV11-2 with TRBJ2-1; 7 positions match TRBD2. This CDR3 region has 13 residues. V shed 5 bases and J 8 bases; nucleotides not matched to a gene: 6. Germline-derived CDR1 and CDR2 are SGHAT and FQNNGV. The CDR3 reads CASSLGRRDEQFF. CDR3 nucleotide sequence: TGTGCCAGCAGCCTCGGGAGGAGGGATGAGCAGTTCTTC.

The gene calls are TRBV5-6 and TRBJ2-6, with unresolved D. The germline gives CDR1 SGHDT, CDR2 YYEEEE. This CDR3 region has 14 residues. V lost 3 bases and J 0 bases, leaving 4 bases between the germline ends. CDR3 sequence: CASSYISGANVLTF. The DNA for the CDR3 is TGTGCCAGCAGCTACATCTCTGGGGCCAACGTCCTGACTTTC. The entire variable domain, with the rest obtained from reference TRBV5-6 and TRBJ2-6, is as follows: DAGVTQSPTHLIKTRGQQVTLRCSPKSGHDTVSWYQQALGQGPQFIFQYYEEEERQRGNFPDRFSGHQFPNYSSELNVNALLLGDSALYLCASSYISGANVLTFGAGSRLTVL.